This TCR beta chain was documented in a study of blood T cell repertoires in COVID-19. The overall study: Spain, Italy and the United States supplied samples that represented acute and convalescent COVID-19. T cells, B-cell-depleted T cells, or PBMCs supplied cDNA or gDNA.

Germline V gives CDR1 SGHTA, CDR2 FQGTGA. V was shortened by 2 bases and J by 1 base, with 14 bases between the two germline ends. CDR3 length: 17 amino acids. TCRdb's table, derived via immunoSEQ multiplex PCR, lists solely in-frame clones and lacks some. The repertoire has approximately 68,000 clones, approximately 91% of them found once; the top ten carry 2.5% to 3%. The TCR sequence derives from a man between 65 and 85 years old with active or convalescent COVID-19. V usage is TRBV7-3 and J usage is TRBJ2-2, with a tentative D call TRBD2 (5 bases). The source material was peripheral blood. CDR3 bases: TGTGCCAGCAGCTTAGACTATACCAGGTTGAACACCGGGGAGCTGTTTTTT. As protein: CASSLDYTRLNTGELFF.